The 29 T cell receptor beta chains reported below all come from one sample, sequenced in a study of immune evolution from preneoplasia to lung adenocarcinoma. Clones were read by immunoSEQ multiplex PCR, and TCRdb kept only the in-frame ones, dropping some. The table includes about 14,000 clones, roughly 80% detected once. The sequenced material came from FFPE minimally invasive lung adenocarcinoma tissue. Receptors originate from a person aged 65 to 85 with lung adenocarcinoma.

This clone came up once. V and J are TRBV6-1 and TRBJ1-4; 9 bases match TRBD1. J lost 7 bases, V lost 0 bases, and 6 bases had no gene match. The germline V gene has CDR1 MNHNS and CDR2 SASEGT. This CDR3 is 16 amino acids long. The CDR3 nucleotides read TGTGCCAGCAGTGAAGCGATGGGACAGGGAGGTGAAAAACTGTTTTTT. This sequence encodes CASSEAMGQGGEKLFF.

The V gene is TRBV11-3, the J gene TRBJ2-3; the match to TRBD1 covers 8 bases. This CDR3 is 16 amino acids long. CDR1 and CDR2 (germline): SGHNT, YENEEA. Unmatched junction bases numbered 11, after V lost 5 bases and J lost 4 bases. The CDR3, as DNA: TGTGCCAGCAGCCCGAGGACAGGGATAGAGGCAGATACGCAGTATTTT. Translation gives CASSPRTGIEADTQYF.

Remarks on this clone: Sequence at one end of the junction differs from germline and may be a read error. V usage is TRBV9 and J usage is TRBJ2-1; 8 positions agree with TRBD2. CDR3 length: 17 amino acids. CDR1 and CDR2 (germline): SGDLS, YYNGEE. CDR3 region: CASSVVSSGGPYNEKFF. DNA of the CDR3: TGTGCCAGCAGCGTAGTTTCCAGCGGGGGACCCTACAATGAGAAGTTCTTC.

The chain employs TRBV5-5 and TRBJ1-1; tentatively, D is TRBD1 (5 bases). The CDR3 sequence is 15 residues long. The V gene's germline CDR1 is SGHKS and CDR2 YYEKEE (reference sequence). V lost 2 bases and J lost 8, with 19 bases in between. The CDR3 here is CASSLGATLLGEAFF. The CDR3, as DNA: TGTGCCAGCAGCTTAGGGGCTACTCTTTTAGGGGAAGCTTTCTTT.

This clone was seen only once. The chain uses TRBV19 and TRBJ2-5; D ambiguous. The CDR3 runs to 14 residues. Germline CDR1 reads LNHDA; CDR2 reads SQIVND (reference sequence). V gave up 4 bases and J gave up 5 bases, with 14 bases separating them. In DNA, the CDR3 is TGTGCCAGTAGTACCCCGGGTGTCCTTGAGACCCAGTACTTC. It codes for CASSTPGVLETQYF.

The chain combines TRBV6-1 with TRBJ2-3; D is undetermined. This CDR3 region has 12 residues. V lost 2 bases and J lost 3, with 3 bases in between. From germline, CDR1 is MNHNS and CDR2 SASEGT. The CDR3, as DNA: TGTGCCAGCAGTGAAACAACAGATACGCAGTATTTT. Translated, it gives CASSETTDTQYF.

This rearrangement joins TRBV29-1 to TRBJ1-2, with D possibly matching TRBD1 (5 bases). The germline V gene has CDR1 SQVTM and CDR2 ANQGSEA. V shed 4 bases and J shed 3 bases, with 12 bases lying between them. The CDR3 contains 13 residues. CDR3 protein: CSVGAGMDYGYTF. Written as DNA, the CDR3 is TGCAGCGTTGGGGCAGGGATGGACTATGGCTACACCTTC.

This chain connects TRBV10-2 to TRBJ1-4; D gene uncertain. In germline, CDR1 is WSHSY, CDR2 SAAADI. V gave up 4 bases and J gave up 4 bases, with 7 bases separating them. The CDR3 totals 13 residues. CDR3 DNA sequence: TGCGCCAGCAGTGCCCAGATTAATGAAAAACTGTTTTTT. Translating gives CASSAQINEKLFF.

The chain has TRBV11-1 and TRBJ2-3; D may be TRBD1 or TRBD2 (5 bases each). The CDR3 totals 15 residues. Trimming shortened V by 5 bases and J by 4 bases, and 16 bases separated the two germline ends. CDR1 SGHAT and CDR2 FQDESV come from the germline V gene (reference sequence). This chain's CDR3 is CASSAYGTGPDTQYF. The CDR3 coding sequence is TGTGCCAGCAGCGCCTACGGGACCGGCCCAGATACGCAGTATTTT.

This sequence joins TRBV27 and TRBJ2-7; no firm D call. The germline V gene has CDR1 MNHEY and CDR2 SMNVEV (reference sequence). The CDR3 runs to 13 residues. The V end lost 2 bases, the J end lost 6 bases, and 11 bases lay between the germline ends. CDR3 sequence (DNA): TGTGCCAGCAGTTTAGGGGTTGGATCCGAGCAGTACTTC. Its protein product is CASSLGVGSEQYF.

This clone showed up just a few times. The rearrangement joins TRBV6-6 to TRBJ1-4, with TRBD1 matching over 7 bases. CDR1 and CDR2 (germline): MNHNY, SVGAGI (reference sequence). Trimming took 0 bases from V and 8 from J; bases not matched to a gene: 6. CDR3 length: 15 residues. The CDR3 sequence is CASSYSRQGREKLFF. Written as DNA, the CDR3 is TGTGCCAGCAGTTACTCGAGACAGGGAAGGGAAAAACTGTTTTTT.

This clone turned up a few times. This rearrangement joins TRBV9 to TRBJ1-2; D is possibly TRBD1 (5 bases). V was shortened by 0 bases and J by 4 bases, with 7 bases between the two germline ends. CDR1 and CDR2 (germline): SGDLS, YYNGEE. This CDR3 contains 13 residues. The CDR3 is CASSVADSYGYTF. Written as DNA, the CDR3 is TGTGCCAGCAGCGTAGCAGACAGCTATGGCTACACCTTC.

This clone appeared once. V gene TRBV19 combines with J gene TRBJ1-5; 7 bases agree with TRBD1. V trimming: 2 bases; J trimming: 0 bases; junction bases outside the gene matches: 16. CDR1 is LNHDA, CDR2 SQIVND, per germline (reference sequence). The CDR3 length is 20 residues. This CDR3 reads CASSIRGKTGSASSNQPQHF. In DNA form, the CDR3 reads TGTGCCAGTAGTATAAGGGGAAAGACAGGGTCTGCTAGTAGCAATCAGCCCCAGCATTTT.

The chain uses TRBV9 and TRBJ2-1; 7 nucleotides agree with TRBD2. Germline lookup yields CDR1 SGDLS and CDR2 YYNGEE. CDR3 size: 16 residues. The V gene end was trimmed by 4 bases and the J gene end by 6 bases; junction bases not matched to a gene: 13. The CDR3 nucleotides read TGTGCCAGCAGCTCACATAGCGGGCCCTGGGGCAATGAGCAGTTCTTC. It yields the protein CASSSHSGPWGNEQFF.

V gene TRBV5-4 combines with J gene TRBJ1-1; no clear D. V gave up 0 bases and J gave up 1 base, with 4 bases separating them. The CDR3 loop spans 13 amino acids. Per the germline V gene, CDR1 is SGHNT and CDR2 is YYREEE (reference sequence). CDR3 in DNA: TGTGCCAGCAGCTTGGAGGAGAACACTGAAGCTTTCTTT. Translating it yields CASSLEENTEAFF. The whole variable domain, filled in from reference TRBV5-4 and TRBJ1-1, reads ETGVTQSPTHLIKTRGQQVTLRCSSQSGHNTVSWYQQALGQGPQFIFQYYREEENGRGNFPPRFSGLQFPNYSSELNVNALELDDSALYLCASSLEENTEAFFGQGTRLTVV.

The genes are TRBV5-1 and TRBJ1-2; D gene uncertain. The CDR3 is 14 residues long. The ends were cut back, 0 bases at V and 6 bases at J, with 12 bases in the middle. Germline V CDR1 and CDR2: SGHRS, YFSETQ. The CDR3, as DNA: TGCGCCAGCAGCTTGGAGGCGGGAACGGATGGCTACACCTTC. Its translation is CASSLEAGTDGYTF.

The rearrangement links TRBV11-3 to TRBJ2-3; 9 bases map to TRBD1. This CDR3 spans 15 amino acids. Losses at the gene ends were 4 bases for V and 3 bases for J; bases not matched to a gene: 5. From germline, CDR1 is SGHNT and CDR2 YENEEA. The CDR3 loop reads CASSSGQGITDTQYF. The CDR3 bases are TGTGCCAGCAGCTCGGGACAGGGTATAACAGATACGCAGTATTTT.

This clone was detected only a few times. The rearrangement joins TRBV27 to TRBJ2-1; possibly TRBD1 for D (6 bases). CDR3 length: 15 amino acids. Trimming took 4 bases from V and 7 from J, leaving 17 bases between them. CDR1 is MNHEY, CDR2 SMNVEV, per germline (reference sequence). DNA for the CDR3: TGTGCCAGCAGTTCAGCACAGGGTTGGATGAATGAGCAGTTCTTC. The encoded protein is CASSSAQGWMNEQFF.

The rearrangement joins TRBV7-9 to TRBJ1-2; TRBD1 matches 8 bases. The CDR3 consists of 12 residues. Germline CDR1 is SEHNR and CDR2 is FQNEAQ (reference sequence). The V gene end was trimmed by 1 base and the J gene end by 12 bases; junction bases not matched to a gene: 4. CDR3 sequence (DNA): TGTGCCAGCAGCTTAGTGGACAGGGTCGACACCTTC. Protein product: CASSLVDRVDTF.

V gene TRBV11-2 combines with J gene TRBJ2-7; D may be TRBD2 (6 bases). The CDR3 sequence is 16 residues long. The V end was cut by 1 base, the J end by 0 bases, with 13 bases between. CDR1 SGHAT and CDR2 FQNNGV come from the germline V gene. CDR3 amino acids: CASSLVETSYSYEQYF. CDR3 sequence (DNA): TGTGCCAGCAGCTTAGTTGAGACTAGTTACTCCTACGAGCAGTACTTC.

The chain couples TRBV5-6 to TRBJ2-5, with D unclear. Germline CDR1 SGHDT, CDR2 YYEEEE. The CDR3 is 13 amino acids. Deletions cut 2 bases from V and 3 bases from J, with 8 bases between. CDR3: CASSLQPKETQYF. Here the CDR3 DNA reads TGTGCCAGCAGCTTACAGCCAAAAGAGACCCAGTACTTC.

J is TRBJ1-5 and V is TRBV19, with D unclear. The CDR3 sequence is 13 residues long. Germline V CDR1 and CDR2: LNHDA, SQIVND (reference sequence). V was trimmed by 9 bases and J by 0 bases, leaving 9 bases between them. CDR3 in amino acids: CASQSYSNQPQHF. DNA of the CDR3: TGTGCCAGCCAAAGTTATAGCAATCAGCCCCAGCATTTT.

V usage is TRBV28 and J usage is TRBJ2-7; 9 positions agree with TRBD2. After removal of 6 bases from V and 4 bases from J, the junction contained 7 bases not matched to a gene. The V gene's germline CDR1 is MDHEN and CDR2 SYDVKM. The CDR3 runs 14 residues. CDR3: CASREAGGGYEQYF. The CDR3 DNA reads TGTGCCAGCAGGGAAGCGGGAGGAGGGTACGAGCAGTACTTC. Supplemented by reference TRBV28 and TRBJ2-7, the full variable domain reads DVKVTQSSRYLVKRTGEKVFLECVQDMDHENMFWYRQDPGLGLRLIYFSYDVKMKEKGDIPEGYSVSREKKERFSLILESASTNQTSMYLCASREAGGGYEQYFGPGTRLTVT.

The CDR3 here is CASSLAGGRANPGYTF. CDR3 nucleotide sequence: TGTGCCAGCAGTTTAGCCGGTGGCCGGGCCAATCCTGGCTACACCTTC. The V call is TRBV28, the J call TRBJ1-2; D is uncertain. Looked up from germline, CDR1 is MDHEN and CDR2 is SYDVKM. The V end lost 2 bases, the J end lost 7 bases, and 20 bases lay between the germline ends. CDR3 size: 16 residues.

The chain uses TRBV6-5 and TRBJ2-7; D gene ambiguous. V was cut by 4 bases and J by 2 bases, with 12 bases left in between. Germline values: CDR1 MNHEY, CDR2 SVGAGI. This CDR3 is 14 amino acids long. The CDR3 DNA is TGTGCCAGCAGTTTTTCGCCTTTGGCCTACGAGCAGTACTTC. It encodes CASSFSPLAYEQYF.

This clone appeared a few times. This chain links TRBV19 with TRBJ2-5; D possibly matches TRBD1 or TRBD2 (6 bases each). The CDR3 loop spans 15 amino acids. Germline V CDR1 and CDR2: LNHDA, SQIVND (reference sequence). The V gene lost 6 bases and the J gene lost 4 bases, with 18 bases spanning the gap. The CDR3 DNA reads as TGTGCCAGTAGAGTGGGGGGCACTGACCTAGAGACCCAGTACTTC. It is translated as CASRVGGTDLETQYF.

V is TRBV14 and J is TRBJ1-5; no reliable D call. The germline V gene encodes CDR1 SGHDN and CDR2 FVKESK. The ends were cut back, 3 bases at V and 2 bases at J, with 11 bases in the middle. This CDR3 contains 15 residues. CDR3 coding DNA: TGTGCCAGCAGCCAGGGCGGGGAAGGCAATCAGCCCCAGCATTTT. Its protein product is CASSQGGEGNQPQHF.

The chain recombines TRBV21-1 with TRBJ2-7. TRBV21-1 is listed as a pseudogene. CDR3 size: 10 residues. The CDR3 coding sequence is TGTGCCAGCAGCAAAGTCGAGCAGTACTTC. This sequence encodes CASSKVEQYF.

The chain is built from TRBV4-1 and TRBJ1-2; tentatively, D is TRBD1 (6 bases). The CDR3 contains 15 residues. Trimming shortened V by 1 base and J by 7 bases, and 16 bases separated the two germline ends. Germline V gives CDR1 MGHRA, CDR2 YSYEKL. CDR3 amino acids: CASSQVLQGTSGYTF. Here the CDR3 DNA reads TGCGCCAGCAGCCAAGTGTTACAGGGAACTTCTGGCTACACCTTC.